This T cell receptor beta chain was sequenced during a study of blood T cell repertoires in COVID-19. As for the study in general: The origin of the acute and convalescent COVID-19 samples was the United States, Italy and Spain. T cells, B-cell-depleted T cells, or PBMCs supplied cDNA or gDNA.

Only in-frame clones appear in the TCRdb table, and some are missing; sequencing was by immunoSEQ multiplex PCR. This table holds approximately 300,000 clones, about 82% found once. Unmatched junction bases numbered 2, after V lost 6 bases and J lost 2 bases. The germline CDR1 and CDR2 sequences are SNHLY and FYNNEI. The CDR3 is 14 residues long. Sequencing used peripheral blood. The rearrangement links TRBV2 to TRBJ2-1; 9 nucleotides match TRBD2. The source is a woman aged 45-65 years with acute or convalescent COVID-19. CDR3 in DNA: TGTGCCAGCAGGACTAGCGGTGCCTACAATGAGCAGTTCTTC. It codes for CASRTSGAYNEQFF.